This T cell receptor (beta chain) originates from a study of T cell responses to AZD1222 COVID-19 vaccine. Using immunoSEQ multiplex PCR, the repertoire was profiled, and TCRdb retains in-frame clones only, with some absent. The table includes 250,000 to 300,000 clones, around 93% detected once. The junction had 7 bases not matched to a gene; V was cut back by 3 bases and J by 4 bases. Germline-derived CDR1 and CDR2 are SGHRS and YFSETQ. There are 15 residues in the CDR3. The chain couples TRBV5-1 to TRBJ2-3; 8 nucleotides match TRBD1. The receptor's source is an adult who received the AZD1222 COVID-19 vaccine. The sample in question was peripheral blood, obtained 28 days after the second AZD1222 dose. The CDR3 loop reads CASSSGQGPADTQYF. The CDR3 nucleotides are TGCGCCAGCAGCTCTGGACAGGGACCAGCAGATACGCAGTATTTT. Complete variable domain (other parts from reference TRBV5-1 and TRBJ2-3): KAGVTQTPRYLIKTRGQQVTLSCSPISGHRSVSWYQQTPGQGLQFLFEYFSETQRNKGNFPGRFSGRQFSNSRSEMNVSTLELGDSALYLCASSSGQGPADTQYFGPGTRLTVL.